The entry below gives a single TCR beta chain sequence along with its context. Its antigen is undetermined. The sample belongs to a study of follicular helper T cells after annual influenza vaccination. Study at large: After each seasonal flu vaccination, blood came on days 0, 7 and 28. Across the 2013-2014, 2014-2015 and 2015-2016 vaccination seasons, some subjects were resampled.

V was pared by 4 bases and J by 3 bases, with 11 bases between. CDR3 length: 13 amino acids. The germline CDR1 and CDR2 sequences are SGHRS and YFSETQ. Sequencing used immunoSEQ multiplex PCR; TCRdb keeps in-frame clones, though not all of them. The table lists fewer than 7,500 clones, roughly 90% of them singletons, with less than 0.75% in the top ten. Time point meaning: 2015-2016 season, 7 days after influenza vaccination. General study results and limits: Day 7 ICOS+CD38+ clones later appeared mostly in ICOS-CD38- cTfh. Each annual vaccination recalled recurring oligoclonal ICOS+CD38+ cTfh clonotypes.

This sample comprised CXCR5+ CD38- circulating T follicular helper cells from blood, obtained 7 days after influenza vaccination. Subset in this sample: circulating Tfh, non-naive CD4+CXCR5+PD-1+ (ICOS+CD38+ or ICOS-CD38-). The rearrangement joins TRBV5-1 to TRBJ2-7; no clear D gene. The TCR comes from an adult who received the influenza vaccine. The CDR3 bases are TGCGCCAGCAGCCTATTTGGGGACTACGAGCAGTACTTC. This codes for CASSLFGDYEQYF.